The next 15 T cell receptor beta chains were all read from a single sample in a study of blood T cell repertoires in COVID-19. Sequenced by immunoSEQ multiplex PCR; TCRdb stores in-frame clones only, minus some. The table has about 240,000 clones, about 80% seen once. The sequenced sample was peripheral blood. Every receptor here comes from a woman over 75 with acute or convalescent COVID-19.

The genes are TRBV5-8 and TRBJ1-4, with D maybe TRBD1 (5 bases). The V end lost 1 base, the J end lost 0 bases, and 10 bases lay between the germline ends. Germline CDR1 reads SGHTS; CDR2 reads YDEGEE. The CDR3 length is 16 residues. This chain's CDR3 is CASSLWTTATNEKLFF. The DNA of the CDR3 is TGTGCCAGCAGCTTGTGGACAACAGCAACTAATGAAAAACTGTTTTTT.

The chain joins TRBV5-1 to TRBJ2-7; TRBD1 is a possible D gene (5 bases). The ends were cut back, 1 base at V and 3 bases at J, with 8 bases in the middle. Germline CDR1 SGHRS, CDR2 YFSETQ. There are 13 residues in the CDR3. CDR3 DNA: TGCGCCAGCAGCTTGAAGACAGACTACGAGCAGTACTTC. Protein product: CASSLKTDYEQYF. Based on the CDR3 plus reference TRBV5-1 and TRBJ2-7, the full variable domain is KAGVTQTPRYLIKTRGQQVTLSCSPISGHRSVSWYQQTPGQGLQFLFEYFSETQRNKGNFPGRFSGRQFSNSRSEMNVSTLELGDSALYLCASSLKTDYEQYFGPGTRLTVT.

This clone has more than one count but fewer than ten. In DNA form, the CDR3 reads TGTGCCAGCAGCTTGGTTACGGGTGGAAAAACTGAAGCTTTCTTT. Amino acid sequence: CASSLVTGGKTEAFF. The genes are TRBV5-4 and TRBJ1-1; no reliable D call. The CDR3 has 15 amino acids. CDR1 SGHNT and CDR2 YYREEE come from the germline V gene (reference sequence). V was clipped by 0 bases and J by 5 bases, with 14 bases between them.

The genes are TRBV7-9 and TRBJ2-5, with D possibly TRBD2 on 7 matching bases. This CDR3 is 13 amino acids long. The V end lost 5 bases, the J end lost 5 bases, and 12 bases lay between the germline ends. Looked up from germline, CDR1 is SEHNR and CDR2 is FQNEAQ (reference sequence). The CDR3 DNA reads TGTGCCAGCAGCCCGGGGGGCAAGGAGACCCAGTACTTC. Amino acid sequence: CASSPGGKETQYF.

The chain has TRBV19 and TRBJ1-5, with D possibly TRBD1 on 6 matching bases. Per germline, CDR1 LNHDA and CDR2 SQIVND (reference sequence). V lost 3 bases, J lost 5 bases, and 11 bases lay in between. The CDR3 is 14 amino acids. This CDR3 is CASSIYRADQPQHF. CDR3 sequence (DNA): TGTGCCAGTAGTATCTACAGGGCCGATCAGCCCCAGCATTTT.

The chain uses TRBV10-1 and TRBJ1-2; 8 positions agree with TRBD1. This CDR3 is 16 amino acids long. With 2 bases clipped from V and 5 bases from J, the junction kept 10 bases outside the gene matches. Germline CDR1 reads WNHNN; CDR2 reads SYGVQD (reference sequence). CDR3: CASSETRQGHYYGYTF. The CDR3 region has the DNA TGCGCCAGCAGTGAGACGCGACAGGGGCACTATTATGGCTACACCTTC.

The gene calls are TRBV11-2 and TRBJ1-4; maybe TRBD1 (6 bases). This CDR3 is built from 14 residues. Trimming took off 5 bases at V and 7 bases at J, with 14 bases between the two ends. The germline V gene has CDR1 SGHAT and CDR2 FQNNGV. CDR3 nucleotide sequence: TGTGCCAGCAGCGGGGGCCGAGGGACTGAAAAACTGTTTTTT. Its protein is CASSGGRGTEKLFF. Full variable domain (rest looked up from reference TRBV11-2 and TRBJ1-4): EAGVAQSPRYKIIEKRQSVAFWCNPISGHATLYWYQQILGQGPKLLIQFQNNGVVDDSQLPKDRFSAERLKGVDSTLKIQPAKLEDSAVYLCASSGGRGTEKLFFGSGTQLSVL.

J is TRBJ2-2 and V is TRBV30, with 8 bases that match TRBD2. This CDR3 region has 14 residues. The germline CDR1 and CDR2 sequences are GTSNPN and SVGIG (reference sequence). V dropped 4 bases and J dropped 1; count of bases not matched to a gene: 2. CDR3 residues: CAWNGGENTGELFF. The DNA of the CDR3 is TGTGCCTGGAACGGGGGGGAGAACACCGGGGAGCTGTTTTTT.

This clone came up once. The chain has TRBV2 and TRBJ1-1; D uncertain. V lost 4 bases to trimming and J lost 2 bases, with 11 bases between them. This CDR3 region has 14 residues. Germline V gene sequence: CDR1 SNHLY, CDR2 FYNNEI. The CDR3 DNA reads as TGTGCCAGCAGTGTAATGGAGAGCAACACTGAAGCTTTCTTT. Amino acids: CASSVMESNTEAFF.

The chain has TRBV4-1 and TRBJ2-7, with D maybe TRBD2 (6 bases). The germline CDR1 and CDR2 sequences are MGHRA and YSYEKL. The V end lost 0 bases, the J end lost 7 bases, and 19 bases lay between the germline ends. This CDR3 spans 16 amino acids. The CDR3 DNA sequence: TGCGCCAGCAGCCAAGATTGGGTATCGGGACTTGGGGAGCAGTACTTC. It encodes CASSQDWVSGLGEQYF.

This clone was counted between two and nine times. This sequence joins TRBV5-5 and TRBJ1-5; unclear D gene. V dropped 0 bases and J dropped 7 bases, with 5 bases sitting between them. The germline CDR1 and CDR2 sequences are SGHKS and YYEKEE (reference sequence). This CDR3 region has 12 residues. The CDR3 sequence is CASSLARQPQHF. The CDR3, as DNA: TGTGCCAGCAGCTTGGCCAGGCAGCCCCAGCATTTT.

This CDR3 is CASSLTRVGASGNTIYF. CDR3 nucleotide sequence: TGTGCCAGCAGTTTAACCAGGGTAGGGGCCTCTGGAAACACCATATATTTT. The chain uses TRBV28 and TRBJ1-3; weak D call: TRBD1 (5 bases). The germline gives CDR1 MDHEN, CDR2 SYDVKM. V gave up 2 bases and J gave up 0 bases, with 14 bases separating them. The CDR3 contains 17 residues.

The rearrangement uses TRBV9 and TRBJ1-3; a weak D match, TRBD1 (5 bases). The CDR3 is made up of 15 amino acids. In germline, CDR1 is SGDLS, CDR2 YYNGEE. Trimming took 1 base from V and 7 from J, leaving 15 bases between them. The CDR3 sequence: CASSVQGGWLNTIYF. CDR3 sequence (DNA): TGTGCCAGCAGCGTACAGGGTGGTTGGTTGAACACCATATATTTT.

The chain carries TRBV18 and TRBJ2-1, with TRBD2 matching over 12 bases. Unmatched junction bases numbered 7, after V lost 3 bases and J lost 7 bases. Germline-derived CDR1 and CDR2 are KGHSH and LQKENI. The CDR3 is made up of 16 amino acids. CDR3 protein: CASSPPSGGAGNEQFF. The CDR3 DNA sequence: TGTGCCAGCTCACCTCCTAGCGGGGGGGCGGGTAATGAGCAGTTCTTC.

Comment on this clone: Other DNA sequences from this sample encode an identical CDR3 as well. J is TRBJ1-5 and V is TRBV3-1 (or the pseudogene TRBV3-2); D may be TRBD1 (5 bases). The CDR3 length is 14 residues. Trimming stripped 3 bases from V and 2 bases from J, with 8 bases between. Germline values: CDR1 LGHDT, CDR2 YNNKEL (reference sequence). This chain's CDR3 is CASSQGGGNQPQHF. CDR3 nucleotide sequence: TGTGCCAGCAGCCAGGGAGGGGGCAATCAGCCCCAGCATTTT.